This passage covers 8 T cell receptor beta chains from one sample sequenced in a study of blood T cell repertoires in COVID-19. TCRdb keeps only in-frame clones here, not all; method: immunoSEQ multiplex PCR. The table includes about 150,000 clones, 83% detected once. Sequenced input: peripheral blood. These TCRs come from an elderly woman with acute or convalescent COVID-19.

This chain uses TRBV7-2 with TRBJ2-1; no clear D. CDR1 is SGHTA and CDR2 is FQGNSA in the germline V gene. Trimming removed 7 bases from V and 0 bases from J, with 10 bases in between. The CDR3 is 14 amino acids. The CDR3 DNA reads as TGTGCCAGCACCCGAACGAGCTCCTACAATGAGCAGTTCTTC. The encoded protein is CASTRTSSYNEQFF.

This clone appeared once. The chain links TRBV12-3 or TRBV12-4 to TRBJ1-2, with a tentative D call TRBD1 (5 bases). The CDR3 is 13 amino acids. Trimming took 6 bases from V and 4 from J, leaving 12 bases between them. The CDR3 bases are TGTGCCAGCAGCAGGGACTTCGGCTATGGCTACACCTTC. This codes for CASSRDFGYGYTF.

V usage is TRBV29-1 and J usage is TRBJ1-2; 7 nucleotides match TRBD1. CDR3 size: 15 residues. J gave up 6 bases and V 3 bases, and 13 bases lay outside the gene matches. The germline V gene encodes CDR1 SQVTM and CDR2 ANQGSEA. The CDR3, as DNA: TGCAGCGTTGATCGAGGGGGCCCCCAGAGCCATGGCTACACCTTC. Protein: CSVDRGGPQSHGYTF.

V gene TRBV18 combines with J gene TRBJ1-4; 9 bases match TRBD1. The V segment lost 2 bases and the J segment 6 bases; nucleotides outside the gene matches: 4. CDR1 KGHSH and CDR2 LQKENI come from the germline V gene. The CDR3 runs 15 residues. CDR3: CASSPGTGGHEKLFF. The CDR3 DNA reads TGTGCCAGCTCACCAGGTACAGGGGGCCATGAAAAACTGTTTTTT.

This clone showed up just once. The chain links TRBV9 to TRBJ1-1, with 10 bases that match TRBD1. Germline-derived CDR1 and CDR2 are SGDLS and YYNGEE. The V segment lost 3 bases and the J segment 1 base; nucleotides outside the gene matches: 3. This CDR3 has 15 residues. CDR3 DNA: TGTGCCAGCAGCGCGGGACAGGGGAAGAACACTGAAGCTTTCTTT. Translating gives CASSAGQGKNTEAFF.

The chain recombines TRBV4-2 with TRBJ1-4; 8 bases match TRBD1. V lost 1 base and J lost 4; bases outside the gene matches: 5. The length of the CDR3 is 16 residues. Per the germline V gene, CDR1 is LGHNA and CDR2 is YNFKEQ. As DNA, the CDR3 is TGTGCCAGCAGCCAAGCACTGGGACAGGTTAATGAAAAACTGTTTTTT. This codes for CASSQALGQVNEKLFF.

CDR3 loop: CASSYSGTGEKKLFF. Written as DNA, the CDR3 is TGTGCCAGCAGTTACTCGGGGACAGGGGAGAAAAAACTGTTTTTT. The V and J genes are TRBV6-5 and TRBJ1-4; TRBD1 aligns across 10 bases. Germline V lookup: CDR1 MNHEY, CDR2 SVGAGI. The junction had 4 bases not matched to a gene; V was cut back by 0 bases and J by 9 bases. The CDR3 has 15 residues.

CDR3 in amino acids: CASSHQLALDHGEQFF. Written as DNA, the CDR3 is TGTGCCAGCAGCCACCAGCTAGCCCTAGACCACGGGGAGCAGTTCTTC. The V and J genes are TRBV3-1 (or the pseudogene TRBV3-2) and TRBJ2-1; the D gene is possibly TRBD2 (5 bases). The V end was cut by 3 bases, the J end by 10 bases, with 22 bases between. Germline V CDR1 and CDR2: LGHDT, YNNKEL (reference sequence). This CDR3 is 16 amino acids long.